This TCR beta chain comes out of a study of T cell changes during pregnancy in multiple sclerosis. The method was immunoSEQ multiplex PCR; TCRdb's version includes in-frame clones alone and lacks a portion of them. This sample has fewer than 35,000 clones; approximately 90% occur once, and the top ten carry approximately 2.6%. CDR3 length: 13 amino acids. Trimming took 6 bases from V and 6 from J; bases not matched to a gene: 5. In germline, CDR1 is SQVTM, CDR2 ANQGSEA. The clonotype comes from a female donor in good health, enrolled as a control in a pregnancy study. The specimen comprised CD4+ T cells from peripheral blood mononuclear cells, sampled in the third trimester of pregnancy. The chain joins TRBV29-1 to TRBJ1-1, with 12 bases identical to TRBD1. The CDR3 DNA sequence: TGCAGCGTGGGGGACAGGGGGCGGGCTGAAGCTTTCTTT. Translated: CSVGDRGRAEAFF.